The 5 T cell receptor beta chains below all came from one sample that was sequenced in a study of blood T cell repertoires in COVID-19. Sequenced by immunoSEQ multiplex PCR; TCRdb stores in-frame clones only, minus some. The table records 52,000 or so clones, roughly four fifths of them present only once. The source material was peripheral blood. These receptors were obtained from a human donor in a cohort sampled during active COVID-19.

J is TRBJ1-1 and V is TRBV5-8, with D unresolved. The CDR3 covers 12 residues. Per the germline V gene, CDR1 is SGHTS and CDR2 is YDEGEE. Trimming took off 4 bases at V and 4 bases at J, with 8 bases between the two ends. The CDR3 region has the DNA TGTGCCAGCAGCCGCGGGGTCACTGAAGCTTTCTTT. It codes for CASSRGVTEAFF. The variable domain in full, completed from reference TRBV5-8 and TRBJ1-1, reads EAGVTQSPTHLIKTRGQQATLRCSPISGHTSVYWYQQALGLGLQFLLWYDEGEERNRGNFPPRFSGRQFPNYSSELNVNALELEDSALYLCASSRGVTEAFFGQGTRLTVV.

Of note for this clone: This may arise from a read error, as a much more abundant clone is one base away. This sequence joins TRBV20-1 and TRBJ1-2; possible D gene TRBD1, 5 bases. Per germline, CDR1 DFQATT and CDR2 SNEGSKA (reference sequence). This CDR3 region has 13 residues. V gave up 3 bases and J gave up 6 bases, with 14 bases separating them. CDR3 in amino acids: CSASKGKADGYTF. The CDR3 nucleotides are TGCAGTGCTAGTAAGGGGAAGGCGGATGGCTACACCTTC.

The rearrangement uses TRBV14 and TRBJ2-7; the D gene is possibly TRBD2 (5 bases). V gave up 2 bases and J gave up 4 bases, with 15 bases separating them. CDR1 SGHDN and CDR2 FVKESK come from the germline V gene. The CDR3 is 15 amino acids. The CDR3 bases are TGTGCCAGCAGCCAAAGGCGGGCAGGTGTGTACGAGCAGTACTTC. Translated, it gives CASSQRRAGVYEQYF.

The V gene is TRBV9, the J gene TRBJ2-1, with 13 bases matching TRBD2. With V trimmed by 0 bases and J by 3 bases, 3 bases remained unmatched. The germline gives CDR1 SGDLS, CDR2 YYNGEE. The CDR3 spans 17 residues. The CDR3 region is CASSVATSGGFYNEQFF. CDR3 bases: TGTGCCAGCAGCGTAGCGACTAGCGGGGGGTTCTACAATGAGCAGTTCTTC.

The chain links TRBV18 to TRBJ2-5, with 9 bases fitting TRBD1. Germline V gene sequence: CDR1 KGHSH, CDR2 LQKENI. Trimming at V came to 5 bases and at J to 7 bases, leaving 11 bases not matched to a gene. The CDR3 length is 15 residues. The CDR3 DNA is TGTGCCAGCTCAATTCCGGGACAGGGCCCCGGGACCCAGTACTTC. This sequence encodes CASSIPGQGPGTQYF.